One and the same sample provided the 30 T cell receptor beta chains below, sequenced in a study of patients and donors after allogeneic stem cell transplantation. Using its own MiXCR run on the RT-PCR reads, TCRdb lists one record per CDR3 protein. This table holds over 150,000 distinct CDR3 sequences, 40% to 45% found once. Material for sequencing was blood, either unsorted or a sorted T cell fraction (not recorded which). These receptors were taken from a human donor who was either an allogeneic HSCT recipient or a stem cell or donor lymphocyte infusion donor (not recorded which). It is not recorded whose cells these are; they may come from a transplant donor.

The chain couples TRBV27 to TRBJ2-5; 10 bases are shared with TRBD1. The germline CDR1 and CDR2 sequences are MNHEY and SMNVEV (reference sequence). The CDR3 consists of 15 residues. V gave up 4 bases and J gave up 6 bases; unmatched junction bases: 8. The CDR3 bases are TGTGCCAGCAGTTCCTTCGACAGGGGGCAGAAGACCCAGTACTTC. Its protein is CASSSFDRGQKTQYF.

The chain is built from TRBV6-5 and TRBJ2-5; D tentatively reads TRBD1 or TRBD2 (5 bases each). V was pared by 7 bases and J by 5 bases, with 14 bases between. Germline CDR1 and CDR2: MNHEY and SVGAGI. The length of the CDR3 is 13 residues. The CDR3 DNA sequence: TGTGCCAGCATGGGGGAATCCCGGGAGACCCAGTACTTC. This codes for CASMGESRETQYF.

Ten or more counts support this clonotype. The chain recombines TRBV6-1 with TRBJ1-1; the match to TRBD1 covers 8 bases. The junction had 2 bases not matched to a gene; V was cut back by 5 bases and J by 3 bases. Germline V gene data show CDR1 as MNHNS and CDR2 as SASEGT. The CDR3 contains 13 residues. CDR3: CASSLQGDTEAFF. CDR3 coding DNA: TGTGCCAGCAGTTTACAGGGGGACACTGAAGCTTTCTTT.

V is TRBV25-1 and J is TRBJ2-5; tentative D call: TRBD1 (5 bases). Germline CDR1 reads MGHDK; CDR2 reads SYGVNS. The CDR3 has 10 residues. The V gene lost 10 bases and the J gene lost 3 bases, with 6 bases spanning the gap. This CDR3 reads CATREETQYF. The CDR3 region has the DNA TGTGCCACCAGGGAAGAGACCCAGTACTTC.

J is TRBJ1-4 and V is TRBV6-4, with a possible D match to TRBD1 (5 bases). V lost 4 bases, J lost 3 bases, and 15 bases lay in between. The CDR3 spans 16 residues. Per germline, CDR1 MRHNA and CDR2 SNTAGT. In DNA form, the CDR3 reads TGTGCCAGCAGTGCACAAAGACAGAGGTCTAATGAAAAACTGTTTTTT. Translation: CASSAQRQRSNEKLFF.

The rearrangement uses TRBV18 and TRBJ1-6, with a tentative D call TRBD1 (5 bases). Trimming took 4 bases from V and 11 from J, leaving 15 bases between them. This CDR3 is 14 amino acids long. Germline V gene lookup returns CDR1 KGHSH and CDR2 LQKENI. The CDR3 DNA follows: TGTGCCAGCTCACAGGGGACCCCCGAACCACCCCTCCACTTT. Translating gives CASSQGTPEPPLHF.

The CDR3 is CAISGSTGGRAYEQYF. The CDR3 DNA reads as TGTGCCATCAGTGGTTCCACAGGGGGAAGGGCCTACGAGCAGTACTTC. V usage is TRBV10-3 and J usage is TRBJ2-7; 8 bases are shared with TRBD1. Germline-derived CDR1 and CDR2 are ENHRY and SYGVKD. The CDR3 runs to 16 residues. J lost 2 bases, V lost 4 bases, and 10 bases had no gene match.

About this clonotype itself: Germline and junction disagree at one end, which may indicate a read error. CDR3 sequence: CASSSGRENAEAFF. As DNA, the CDR3 is TGTGCCAGCAGCTCCGGGAGAGAGAACGCTGAAGCTTTCTTT. J is TRBJ1-1 and V is TRBV5-6; D gene ambiguous. Looked up from germline, CDR1 is SGHDT and CDR2 is YYEEEE. The CDR3 loop spans 14 amino acids.

This clonotype was counted a few times. The chain uses TRBV7-6 and TRBJ1-2; 7 bases agree with TRBD1. V trimming: 3 bases; J trimming: 8 bases; junction bases outside the gene matches: 6. The germline gives CDR1 SGHVS, CDR2 FNYEAQ. CDR3 size: 13 residues. The CDR3: CASSFGQEGGYTF. In nucleotides, the CDR3 is TGTGCCAGCAGCTTTGGACAGGAGGGCGGCTACACCTTC. The full variable domain, rest sourced from reference TRBV7-6 and TRBJ1-2, is GAGVSQSPRYKVTKRGQDVALRCDPISGHVSLYWYRQALGQGPEFLTYFNYEAQQDKSGLPNDRFSAERPEGSISTLTIQRTEQRDSAMYRCASSFGQEGGYTFGSGTRLTVV.

The chain carries TRBV6-5 and TRBJ1-5, with D perhaps matching TRBD1 (5 bases). The V gene lost 0 bases and the J gene lost 4 bases, with 7 bases spanning the gap. Germline V gives CDR1 MNHEY, CDR2 SVGAGI. The CDR3 runs 14 residues. The DNA for the CDR3 is TGTGCCAGCAGTTACTCGTGGACAAATCAGCCCCAGCATTTT. This sequence encodes CASSYSWTNQPQHF.

The chain has TRBV25-1 and TRBJ2-1; 12 positions match TRBD2. The trim removed 5 bases at V and 7 bases at J, leaving 6 bases unmatched. CDR3 length: 15 amino acids. CDR1 MGHDK and CDR2 SYGVNS come from the germline V gene. Here the CDR3 reads CASSLTSGSLNEQFF. Here the CDR3 DNA reads TGTGCCAGCAGTTTGACTAGCGGGAGTTTGAATGAGCAGTTCTTC. The whole variable domain, filled in from reference TRBV25-1 and TRBJ2-1, reads EADIYQTPRYLVIGTGKKITLECSQTMGHDKMYWYQQDPGMELHLIHYSYGVNSTEKGDLSSESTVSRIRTEHFPLTLESARPSHTSQYLCASSLTSGSLNEQFFGPGTRLTVL.

V and J are TRBV6-5 and TRBJ1-1; D is unclear. CDR1 is MNHEY, CDR2 SVGAGI, per germline. V was shortened by 2 bases and J by 1 base, with 8 bases between the two germline ends. This CDR3 comprises 14 residues. The CDR3 bases are TGTGCCAGCAGTTACGGCAGAACGAACACTGAAGCTTTCTTT. It is translated as CASSYGRTNTEAFF.

The chain recombines TRBV6-6 with TRBJ1-3; D unclear. In germline, CDR1 is MNHNY, CDR2 SVGAGI (reference sequence). V lost 0 bases, J lost 0 bases, and 12 bases lay in between. The CDR3 has 17 residues. CDR3 nucleotides: TGTGCCAGCAGTTACTCGATGATGGGGTACTCTGGAAACACCATATATTTT. As protein: CASSYSMMGYSGNTIYF.

This clonotype has more than one count but fewer than ten. The chain couples TRBV12-3 or TRBV12-4 to TRBJ2-2; no clear D gene. Trimming took 5 bases from V and 7 from J, leaving 5 bases between them. The CDR3 loop spans 11 amino acids. The CDR3, as DNA: TGTGCCAGCAGTCCCCTCGGGGAGCTGTTTTTT. Its protein is CASSPLGELFF.

This clonotype was counted at least ten times. The gene calls are TRBV5-5 and TRBJ1-6; D is unclear. This CDR3 contains 15 residues. Trimming removed 0 bases from V and 0 bases from J, with 4 bases in between. In germline, CDR1 is SGHKS, CDR2 YYEKEE (reference sequence). Here the CDR3 reads CASSLEFSYNSPLHF. The CDR3 coding sequence is TGTGCCAGCAGCTTGGAGTTCTCCTATAATTCACCCCTCCACTTT.

The V gene is TRBV6-2 or TRBV6-3, the J gene TRBJ2-7, with TRBD1 matching 7 bases. V was clipped by 6 bases and J by 3 bases; unmatched bases: 11. The CDR3 has 15 amino acids. The germline V gene encodes CDR1 MNHEY and CDR2 SVGEGT. CDR3 DNA sequence: TGTGCCAGCAGACCCCCGGACAGGAATCTCTACGAGCAGTACTTC. It yields the protein CASRPPDRNLYEQYF.

The chain joins TRBV5-6 to TRBJ1-1; TRBD1 matches 7 bases. J was trimmed by 4 bases and V by 4 bases; bases with no gene match: 7. This CDR3 spans 14 amino acids. Germline V lookup: CDR1 SGHDT, CDR2 YYEEEE. The CDR3 nucleotides read TGTGCCAGCAGCGCCGGGACAGCGGCCACTGAAGCTTTCTTT. This translates into CASSAGTAATEAFF.

CDR3 residues: CASGPSPESNYGYTF. In DNA, the CDR3 is TGTGCCAGCGGCCCCTCCCCGGAATCTAACTATGGCTACACCTTC. The chain links TRBV28 to TRBJ1-2; D not resolved. V lost 8 bases and J 0 bases, leaving 16 bases between the germline ends. CDR1 MDHEN and CDR2 SYDVKM come from the germline V gene. There are 15 residues in the CDR3.

V gene TRBV29-1 combines with J gene TRBJ1-5, with D perhaps matching TRBD1 (5 bases). This CDR3 has 15 residues. The V and J ends lost 8 bases and 2 bases respectively, with 19 bases between them. Germline V gene data show CDR1 as SQVTM and CDR2 as ANQGSEA. The chain's CDR3 is CSPKMGGKGNQPQHF. The CDR3 region has the DNA TGCAGCCCCAAGATGGGGGGTAAGGGCAATCAGCCCCAGCATTTT.

In its sample, this clonotype was seen a few times. V is TRBV4-3 and J is TRBJ2-4; 8 nucleotides match TRBD2. Per the germline V gene, CDR1 is LGHNA and CDR2 is YSLEER. The CDR3 contains 19 residues. V shed 1 base, J shed 0 bases, and the junction held 11 bases outside the gene matches. DNA for the CDR3: TGCGCCAGCAGCCAAGGACTAGCGAAACGACCCTTAGCCAAAAACATTCAGTACTTC. This encodes CASSQGLAKRPLAKNIQYF.

This clonotype was seen a few times. The chain has TRBV6-2 or TRBV6-3 and TRBJ2-1; 10 nucleotides match TRBD2. Unmatched junction bases numbered 9, after V lost 2 bases and J lost 8 bases. CDR3 length: 16 residues. Germline V CDR1 and CDR2: MNHEY, SVGEGT. Written as DNA, the CDR3 is TGTGCCAGCAGTTACCTCGGACTAGCGGTGAGGCATGAGCAGTTCTTC. As protein: CASSYLGLAVRHEQFF.

The chain recombines TRBV12-3 or TRBV12-4 with TRBJ1-4; no definite D call. The germline V and J ends were trimmed by 3 bases and 7 bases, with 15 bases remaining between them. The CDR3 spans 15 residues. CDR3 residues: CASSFTTAVGEKLFF. The CDR3 region has the DNA TGTGCCAGCAGTTTCACGACTGCGGTGGGTGAAAAACTGTTTTTT.

This clonotype was seen a few times. The genes are TRBV20-1 and TRBJ2-2; D is possibly TRBD1 (6 bases). V lost 6 bases and J lost 7, with 18 bases in between. In germline, CDR1 is DFQATT, CDR2 SNEGSKA (reference sequence). The CDR3 is made up of 14 amino acids. The CDR3 coding sequence is TGCAGTGCAACCGGGACAACCAAGGGCGGGGAGCTGTTTTTT. This sequence encodes CSATGTTKGGELFF.

V and J are TRBV6-6 and TRBJ1-2; 8 bases fit TRBD1. This CDR3 is 20 amino acids long. CDR1 is MNHNY and CDR2 is SVGAGI in the germline V gene (reference sequence). With V trimmed by 1 base and J by 3 bases, 19 bases remained unmatched. The CDR3 here is CASSYLAGGENSPFHYGYTF. In nucleotides, the CDR3 is TGTGCCAGCAGTTACTTGGCAGGGGGCGAGAATAGTCCATTTCACTATGGCTACACCTTC.

The V call is TRBV28, the J call TRBJ1-6; D gene ambiguous. This CDR3 comprises 13 residues. Germline-derived CDR1 and CDR2 are MDHEN and SYDVKM. V shed 5 bases and J shed 7 bases, with 9 bases lying between them. CDR3 sequence reads: CASSTPGNSPLHF. The CDR3 DNA reads TGTGCCAGCAGTACACCGGGAAATTCACCCCTCCACTTT.

This clonotype has just a few counts. The chain carries TRBV5-6 and TRBJ1-6, with D unclear. The V and J ends lost 4 bases and 10 bases respectively, with 15 bases between them. The germline V gene encodes CDR1 SGHDT and CDR2 YYEEEE. CDR3 length: 14 residues. This CDR3 reads CASSPEFAASPLHF. DNA of the CDR3: TGTGCCAGCAGCCCGGAGTTTGCGGCGTCACCCCTCCACTTT.

The rearrangement links TRBV12-3 or TRBV12-4 to TRBJ2-3, with 11 nucleotides matching TRBD2. Unmatched junction bases numbered 7, after V lost 3 bases and J lost 5 bases. The CDR3 has 16 amino acids. The CDR3: CASSLIAGGPGDTQYF. The CDR3 region has the DNA TGTGCCAGCAGTTTGATAGCGGGAGGGCCCGGAGATACGCAGTATTTT.

The chain links TRBV6-6 to TRBJ2-7, with D unresolved. This CDR3 has 17 amino acids. Germline assignment: CDR1 MNHNY and CDR2 SVGAGI (reference sequence). The V end was cut by 5 bases, the J end by 0 bases, with 20 bases between. CDR3 nucleotides: TGTGCCAGCAGTCCCCCTCCAAGGGCGGTTCTCTCCTACGAGCAGTACTTC. Protein product: CASSPPPRAVLSYEQYF.

The genes are TRBV3-1 and TRBJ2-3; 9 bases line up with TRBD2. Germline lookup yields CDR1 LGHDT and CDR2 YNNKEL (reference sequence). CDR3 length equals 15 residues. After removal of 3 bases from V and 2 bases from J, the junction contained 3 bases not matched to a gene. CDR3 bases: TGTGCCAGCAGCCATGGGACTAGCTCCACAGATACGCAGTATTTT. This sequence encodes CASSHGTSSTDTQYF.

The table lists this clonotype with a count of one. The chain carries TRBV12-3 or TRBV12-4 and TRBJ2-3; D is perhaps TRBD2 (6 bases). This CDR3 is built from 14 residues. V gave up 10 bases and J gave up 0 bases, with 14 bases separating them. For the CDR3, the DNA is TGTGCCACCTTTGCTAGCGAAAGCACAGATACGCAGTATTTT. It yields the protein CATFASESTDTQYF.